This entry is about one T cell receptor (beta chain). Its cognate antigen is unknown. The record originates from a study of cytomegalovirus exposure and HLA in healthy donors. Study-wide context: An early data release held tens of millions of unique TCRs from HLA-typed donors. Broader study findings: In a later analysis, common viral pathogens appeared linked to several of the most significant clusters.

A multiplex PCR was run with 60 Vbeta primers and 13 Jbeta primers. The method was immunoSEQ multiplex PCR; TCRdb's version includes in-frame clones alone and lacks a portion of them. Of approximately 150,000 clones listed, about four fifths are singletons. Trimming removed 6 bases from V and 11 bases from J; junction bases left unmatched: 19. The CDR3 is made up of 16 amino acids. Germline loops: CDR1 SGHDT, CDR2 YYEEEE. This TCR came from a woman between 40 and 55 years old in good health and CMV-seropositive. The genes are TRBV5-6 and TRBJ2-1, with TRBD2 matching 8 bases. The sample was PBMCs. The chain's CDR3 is CASKTIDGGRWNKQFF. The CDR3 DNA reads TGTGCCAGCAAGACGATAGATGGCGGGAGGTGGAATAAGCAGTTCTTC. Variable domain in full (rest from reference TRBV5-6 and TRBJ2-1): DAGVTQSPTHLIKTRGQQVTLRCSPKSGHDTVSWYQQALGQGPQFIFQYYEEEERQRGNFPDRFSGHQFPNYSSELNVNALLLGDSALYLCASKTIDGGRWNKQFFGPGTRLTVL.